Sequencing of this T cell receptor (beta chain) was carried out in a study of OX40 agonist ivuxolimab in advanced cancers. From germline, CDR1 is SGHKS and CDR2 YYEKEE (reference sequence). The CDR3 extends over 16 amino acids. V trimming: 3 bases; J trimming: 5 bases; junction bases outside the gene matches: 9. Assay: immunoSEQ multiplex PCR; the TCRdb copy retains only in-frame clones and omits some. In the table there are under 50,000 clones, less than 90% of which are singletons. Concerning this clone: The antigen is undetermined.

Overall study findings and caveats: The study observed clonal expansion of CD4+ and CD8+ blood T cells by week 6 at 0.1 to 3.0 mg/kg. Among patients with partial responses at 0.1-3.0 mg/kg, clonal expansion was among the lowest. CD8+ T cells were the subset that, on average, had more expanded clones than CD4+. In the expanded peripheral T cells, antigen specificity was never determined.

The chain combines TRBV5-5 with TRBJ1-4; 8 bases match TRBD1. The source material was CD4+ or CD8+ T cells sorted from blood, sampled in a trial of the OX40 agonist ivuxolimab. The sequence was obtained from an adult with an advanced solid tumor such as melanoma, head and neck, liver or kidney cancer. CDR3 in amino acids: CASSSGQGGRNEKLFF. In DNA, the CDR3 is TGTGCCAGCAGCTCCGGACAGGGAGGGAGGAATGAAAAACTGTTTTTT.